One sample yielded the 2 T cell receptor beta chains listed below, sequenced in a study of control samples from healthy donors and cancer patients. The protocol was immunoSEQ multiplex PCR, while the TCRdb copy is restricted to in-frame clones and leaves out a portion. Among about 31,000 clones listed, approximately 94% were seen once. The sequenced sample was blood. The receptors derive from a man aged 55-75 years in good health.

The J gene is TRBJ2-3, the V gene TRBV2; no clear D. CDR1 is SNHLY, CDR2 FYNNEI, per germline. The CDR3 runs 13 residues. V lost 7 bases and J 2 bases, leaving 10 bases between the germline ends. CDR3 sequence (DNA): TGTGCCAGCATGGTCGAATACACAGATACGCAGTATTTT. Translation: CASMVEYTDTQYF.

This rearrangement joins TRBV5-5 to TRBJ2-7; TRBD2 agrees at 14 bases. With V trimmed by 4 bases and J by 0 bases, 3 bases remained unmatched. CDR1 and CDR2 from the germline V gene are SGHKS and YYEKEE (reference sequence). The CDR3 has 16 residues. The CDR3 region is CASSQTSGGGSYEQYF. DNA of the CDR3: TGTGCCAGCAGCCAGACTAGCGGGGGGGGCTCCTACGAGCAGTACTTC.